Below, one T cell receptor (beta chain) is given with its context. CDR1 KGHSH and CDR2 LQKENI come from the germline V gene. V dropped 2 bases and J dropped 4; count of bases not matched to a gene: 4. This CDR3 comprises 14 residues. This sample is part of a study of OX40 agonist ivuxolimab in advanced cancers. The wider study: Two patients with cutaneous melanoma and one with hepatocellular carcinoma, three in total, showed partial responses.

Measured with immunoSEQ multiplex PCR; TCRdb has only the in-frame clones, and not every one. The data contain about 110,000 clones, less than 95% of them seen just once; the ten biggest clones take up over 0.6%. Sequencing used CD4+ or CD8+ T cells sorted from blood, obtained in a trial of the OX40 agonist ivuxolimab. The receptor was isolated from an adult with an advanced solid tumor such as melanoma, head and neck, liver or kidney cancer. J is TRBJ1-1 and V is TRBV18, with 7 bases matching TRBD1. The CDR3 loop is CASSPKGQSTEAFF. DNA for the CDR3: TGTGCCAGCTCACCAAAGGGACAGTCCACTGAAGCTTTCTTT.